This TCR beta chain was captured by sequencing in a study of cytomegalovirus exposure and HLA in healthy donors. Study-wide background: HLA-typed donors were the source of around 80 million unique TCRs, which an early data release held. Findings and caveats of the study: There were reportedly fewer N-insertions in an Asian-associated ancestry cluster than the approximately 600-donor mean, in a later analysis. Many donors carried some public TCRs, although rarity characterized most TCR sequences.

Amplification used 60 Vbeta primers and 13 Jbeta primers. Sequenced by immunoSEQ multiplex PCR; TCRdb stores in-frame clones only, minus some. This table has 150,000 to 200,000 clones, around 82% appearing once. The V gene lost 2 bases and the J gene lost 4 bases, with 13 bases spanning the gap. CDR3 length equals 15 residues. Germline assignment: CDR1 MRHNA and CDR2 SNTAGT. In the case of this clone: Its antigen is unknown.

The specimen sequenced was PBMCs. This sequence was found in a boy aged 5-17 years in good health and CMV-seronegative. J is TRBJ2-3 and V is TRBV6-4; maybe TRBD2 (7 bases). CDR3 nucleotides: TGTGCCAGCAGTGACGGTGGGGGGGCCTCAGATACGCAGTATTTT. This translates into CASSDGGGASDTQYF.